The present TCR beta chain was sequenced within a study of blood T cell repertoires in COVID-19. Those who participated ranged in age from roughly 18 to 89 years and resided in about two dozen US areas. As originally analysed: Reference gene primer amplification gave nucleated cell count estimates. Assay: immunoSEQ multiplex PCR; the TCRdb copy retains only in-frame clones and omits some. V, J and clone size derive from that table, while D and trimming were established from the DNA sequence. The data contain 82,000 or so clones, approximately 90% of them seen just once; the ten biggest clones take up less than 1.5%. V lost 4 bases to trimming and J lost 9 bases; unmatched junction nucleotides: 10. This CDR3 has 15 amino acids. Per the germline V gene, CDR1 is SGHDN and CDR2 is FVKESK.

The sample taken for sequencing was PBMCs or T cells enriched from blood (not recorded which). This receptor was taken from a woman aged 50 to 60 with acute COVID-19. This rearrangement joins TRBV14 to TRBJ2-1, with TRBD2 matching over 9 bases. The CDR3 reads CASSPKRVAGVEQFF. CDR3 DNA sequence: TGTGCCAGCAGCCCCAAGAGGGTAGCGGGAGTTGAGCAGTTCTTC.